This TCR beta chain was recorded in a study of cytomegalovirus exposure and HLA in healthy donors. Study as a whole: Out of about 179 million T cells, an earlier analysis found about 100 million unique TCR beta sequences in total. The study's early data release held 75 million to 95 million unique TCRs from HLA-typed donors.

About this clone itself: Its antigen is unknown.

Primers for the PCR totalled 60 Vbeta and 13 Jbeta. Using immunoSEQ multiplex PCR, the repertoire was profiled, and TCRdb retains in-frame clones only, with some absent. The table shows 150,000 to 200,000 clones, with around 90% occurring only once. Whole-study findings and limits: Among TCR beta chains, those listed as cytomegalovirus-associated numbered some 160.

Germline-derived CDR1 and CDR2 are LNHDA and SQIVND (reference sequence). The length of the CDR3 is 16 residues. Trimming removed 1 base from V and 0 bases from J, with 10 bases in between. The chain couples TRBV19 to TRBJ1-5, with D perhaps TRBD1 (5 bases). Sequencing was performed on PBMCs. This sequence was found in a woman aged 25-40 years in good health and CMV-seronegative. CDR3: CASSIVRTYSNQPQHF. The CDR3 region has the DNA TGTGCCAGTAGTATAGTTAGGACATATAGCAATCAGCCCCAGCATTTT.